This T cell receptor beta chain emerged from a study of blood T cell repertoires in COVID-19. Germline assignment: CDR1 LNHDA and CDR2 SQIVND (reference sequence). The ends were cut back, 7 bases at V and 3 bases at J, with 15 bases in the middle. CDR3 length: 15 amino acids. Sequencing used immunoSEQ multiplex PCR; TCRdb keeps in-frame clones, though not all of them. Altogether 300,000 to 350,000 clones are present, 88% being singletons, with the ten largest covering 1.5% to 2%. The specimen sequenced was peripheral blood. This TCR derives from a woman in her twenties or thirties with COVID-19, enrolled during active disease. The chain has TRBV19 and TRBJ1-4, with a possible D match to TRBD1 (6 bases). The DNA of the CDR3 is TGTGCCAGTAATTCAGGGGCGATATCTAATGAAAAACTGTTTTTT. Amino acid sequence: CASNSGAISNEKLFF.